These 21 T cell receptor beta chains were all obtained from the same sample, sequenced in a study of blood T cells in healthy people across ages. Primed by a sample-barcoded 5' primer and a J-beta primer mix, a second PCR proceeded for about 7 to 12 cycles. TCRdb itself ran the 5' RACE reads through MiXCR, one entry per CDR3 protein. The sample lists some 1.6 million distinct CDR3 sequences, around 36% seen once, with roughly 10% in the top ten. The specimen was blood. These receptors all come from a woman younger than 45 in good health.

The V and J genes are TRBV7-2 and TRBJ1-1; D gene ambiguous. V was clipped by 5 bases and J by 4 bases, with 14 bases between them. This CDR3 is 14 amino acids long. Germline V gene sequence: CDR1 SGHTA, CDR2 FQGNSA. CDR3 sequence (DNA): TGTGCCAGCAGCCCAAACCGGATTTCCACTGAAGCTTTCTTT. Protein sequence: CASSPNRISTEAFF.

The chain links TRBV28 to TRBJ2-2, with D unclear. CDR1 is MDHEN, CDR2 SYDVKM, per germline. The CDR3 totals 12 residues. Trimming stripped 8 bases from V and 4 bases from J, with 8 bases between. CDR3 amino acids: CASVGFTGELFF. In DNA, the CDR3 is TGTGCCAGCGTTGGGTTCACCGGGGAGCTGTTTTTT.

The chain employs TRBV7-9 and TRBJ2-3, with D unclear. Trimming removed 7 bases from V and 3 bases from J, with 20 bases in between. CDR1 SEHNR and CDR2 FQNEAQ come from the germline V gene (reference sequence). CDR3 length: 16 residues. CDR3 residues: CASTQQQGHQTDTQYF. The CDR3 DNA reads as TGTGCCAGCACCCAACAACAAGGGCATCAGACAGATACGCAGTATTTT.

The sample holds many counts of this clonotype. This sequence joins TRBV20-1 and TRBJ2-7; 12 bases are a match to TRBD2. Germline V gene lookup returns CDR1 DFQATT and CDR2 SNEGSKA (reference sequence). The trim removed 5 bases at V and 4 bases at J, leaving 6 bases unmatched. The CDR3 spans 14 residues. CDR3 bases: TGCAGTGCTGACCGGCTAGCGGGAGGGTACGAGCAGTACTTC. Its translation: CSADRLAGGYEQYF.

The rearrangement uses TRBV7-6 and TRBJ2-4; 10 bases are a match to TRBD2. The end of the DNA is better explained by TRBJ2-7, so the J call may be wrong. The CDR3 totals 18 residues. Germline V gene data show CDR1 as SGHVS and CDR2 as FNYEAQ. The DNA for the CDR3 is TGTGCCAGCAGCCAGTACCCCGTGCTAGCGGGGGACGCCTACGAGCAGTACTTC. Protein sequence: CASSQYPVLAGDAYEQYF.

This clonotype was seen a few times. V and J are TRBV4-1 and TRBJ1-6, with D maybe TRBD1 (5 bases). This CDR3 is 13 amino acids long. Per the germline V gene, CDR1 is MGHRA and CDR2 is YSYEKL. V lost 1 base, J lost 11 bases, and 9 bases lay in between. Here the CDR3 reads CASSQVTGPPLHF. The CDR3 DNA follows: TGCGCCAGCAGCCAAGTAACAGGACCACCCCTCCACTTT.

This chain joins TRBV15 and TRBJ2-3; a possible D gene is TRBD2 (6 bases). CDR1 is LNHNV and CDR2 is YYDKDF in the germline V gene (reference sequence). V gave up 0 bases and J gave up 4 bases, with 14 bases separating them. The CDR3 totals 16 residues. DNA for the CDR3: TGTGCCACCAGCAGAGATCTAACGAGCGGGTCAGATACGCAGTATTTT. It specifies CATSRDLTSGSDTQYF.

The rearrangement joins TRBV28 to TRBJ1-5, with D maybe TRBD1 (6 bases). Germline CDR1 MDHEN, CDR2 SYDVKM. The V gene lost 10 bases and the J gene lost 5 bases, with 12 bases spanning the gap. The CDR3 is 12 amino acids. The chain's CDR3 is CATDRRDQPQHF. The CDR3, as DNA: TGTGCCACCGACAGGCGGGATCAGCCCCAGCATTTT.

This chain joins TRBV9 and TRBJ2-5; a possible D gene is TRBD2 (6 bases). CDR1 and CDR2 from the germline V gene are SGDLS and YYNGEE. The CDR3 contains 15 residues. The V end was cut by 0 bases, the J end by 1 base, with 10 bases between. CDR3 sequence (DNA): TGTGCCAGCAGCGTAGGGGGGGTACCCCAAGAGACCCAGTACTTC. Residues: CASSVGGVPQETQYF.

The rearrangement uses TRBV20-1 and TRBJ2-3; D is ambiguous. The CDR3 has 15 amino acids. V gave up 4 bases and J gave up 1 base, with 15 bases separating them. From germline, CDR1 is DFQATT and CDR2 SNEGSKA (reference sequence). The CDR3 reads CSANGFVPRTDTQYF. The CDR3 region has the DNA TGCAGTGCTAACGGTTTTGTCCCCCGCACAGATACGCAGTATTTT.

V and J are TRBV5-1 and TRBJ2-6; D gene unclear. Germline CDR1 reads SGHRS; CDR2 reads YFSETQ. The CDR3 length is 17 residues. Between the trimmed V and J ends, which lost 2 bases and 0 bases, there was a span of 12 bases. The CDR3 spells CASSFSSLISGANVLTF. Here the CDR3 DNA reads TGCGCCAGCAGCTTTAGTTCGCTGATCTCTGGGGCCAACGTCCTGACTTTC.

Only a few counts were recorded for this clonotype. DNA of the CDR3: TGTGCCAGCAGTTACTCCGCTGGGGGCGGCTATGGCTACACCTTC. Translation: CASSYSAGGGYGYTF. The chain is built from TRBV6-5 and TRBJ1-2, with D tentatively TRBD1 (6 bases). Per germline, CDR1 MNHEY and CDR2 SVGAGI. V lost 0 bases and J 4 bases, leaving 12 bases between the germline ends. CDR3 length: 15 residues.

This clonotype was observed a single time. V gene TRBV2 combines with J gene TRBJ2-7; D possibly corresponds to TRBD1 (6 bases). Trimming cost V 6 bases and J 4 bases, with 13 bases left between them. This CDR3 comprises 13 residues. Germline V lookup: CDR1 SNHLY, CDR2 FYNNEI. DNA for the CDR3: TGTGCCAGCAGAAAGACAGGAAAATACGAGCAGTACTTC. Protein product: CASRKTGKYEQYF.

This clonotype appeared once. At one boundary the junction diverges from the germline segment, which might be a read error. V usage is TRBV5-1 and J usage is TRBJ1-5; a possible D gene is TRBD1 (5 bases). The CDR3 sequence is 16 residues long. Germline V gene lookup returns CDR1 SGHRS and CDR2 YFSETQ. The DNA for the CDR3 is TGCGCCAGTAGCTTGGAGGGGACGGATAGCAATCAGCCCCAGCATTTT. As protein: CASSLEGTDSNQPQHF.

This clonotype was observed a few times. The chain employs TRBV27 and TRBJ2-7, with 9 bases matching TRBD2. CDR3 size: 14 residues. V lost 5 bases to trimming and J lost 2 bases; unmatched junction nucleotides: 4. Germline V lookup: CDR1 MNHEY, CDR2 SMNVEV (reference sequence). The CDR3 sequence is CASSVRGGPYEQYF. As DNA, the CDR3 is TGTGCCAGCAGTGTGCGGGGGGGACCCTACGAGCAGTACTTC.

This clonotype was detected only a few times. The V call is TRBV2, the J call TRBJ2-7, with 12 bases fitting TRBD1. Germline CDR1 reads SNHLY; CDR2 reads FYNNEI. With 8 bases clipped from V and 6 bases from J, the junction kept 11 bases outside the gene matches. The CDR3 has 15 amino acids. CDR3 residues: CASRFPGTGGREQYF. DNA of the CDR3: TGTGCCAGCCGCTTCCCAGGGACAGGGGGCCGCGAGCAGTACTTC.

The chain employs TRBV7-9 and TRBJ2-7; D is unresolved. Trimming pared 5 bases from V and 2 bases from J, leaving 13 bases between. Per the germline V gene, CDR1 is SEHNR and CDR2 is FQNEAQ (reference sequence). This CDR3 comprises 14 residues. The CDR3 reads CASSPLTTPYEQYF. Here the CDR3 DNA reads TGTGCCAGCAGCCCTCTTACTACTCCCTACGAGCAGTACTTC.

Ten or more counts support this clonotype. The chain joins TRBV6-6 to TRBJ1-2; D call uncertain. The V gene's germline CDR1 is MNHNY and CDR2 SVGAGI (reference sequence). V dropped 3 bases and J dropped 2 bases, with 4 bases sitting between them. This CDR3 contains 12 residues. The CDR3 sequence: CASSYLNYGYTF. CDR3 nucleotides: TGTGCCAGCAGTTATCTCAACTATGGCTACACCTTC.

The chain recombines TRBV9 with TRBJ2-1; TRBD2 matches 9 bases. Germline trimming cut 0 bases from V and 7 bases from J; bases unmatched to any gene: 8. The CDR3 covers 16 residues. The V gene's germline CDR1 is SGDLS and CDR2 YYNGEE. The CDR3 DNA reads TGTGCCAGCAGCGTAGGGCGGGGGGGCCTATCGAATGAGCAGTTCTTC. It is translated as CASSVGRGGLSNEQFF.

This rearrangement joins TRBV5-1 to TRBJ2-3; D is perhaps TRBD1 (7 bases). CDR1 and CDR2 from the germline V gene are SGHRS and YFSETQ. V dropped 6 bases and J dropped 2 bases, with 16 bases sitting between them. CDR3 length equals 15 residues. The CDR3 nucleotides are TGCGCCAGCACCAGGGGGACTTTATCCACAGATACGCAGTATTTT. It yields the protein CASTRGTLSTDTQYF.

As for this clonotype: A much larger clonotype is one base distant, so this may be a read error. The chain joins TRBV29-1 to TRBJ2-7; 7 bases are a match to TRBD1. Germline V lookup: CDR1 SQVTM, CDR2 ANQGSEA. The V and J ends lost 7 bases and 6 bases, in that order; junction bases with no gene match: 9. This CDR3 has 12 amino acids. CDR3 loop: CSATSTGIEQYF. The CDR3 nucleotides are TGCAGCGCTACCTCGACAGGGATCGAGCAGTACTTC.